The entry below describes one TCR beta chain. This entry is derived from a study of blood T cell repertoires in COVID-19. The wider study: Collection of acute and convalescent COVID-19 samples took place in the United States, Italy and Spain. From T cells, B-cell-depleted T cells, or PBMCs came the material, which was cDNA or gDNA.

Under the authors' procedure: Estimation of nucleated cell counts was performed using reference gene primer amplification. The repertoire was sequenced with immunoSEQ multiplex PCR; TCRdb's copy has only in-frame clones and lacks some. Clonal size and the V and J genes are those of that table, whereas D and trimming came from the DNA. The data show some 22,000 clones, around 86% seen once. The sequenced sample consisted of peripheral blood. The source is a human donor with active COVID-19. The donor label of this sample is uncertain.

CDR3 nucleotide sequence: TGTGCCAGCAGCTTGGGCCCGGGACAGGAGCAGTTCTTC. Protein product: CASSLGPGQEQFF. The chain employs TRBV11-3 and TRBJ2-1; 7 bases are shared with TRBD1. CDR1 and CDR2 (germline): SGHNT, YENEEA. CDR3 length: 13 residues. With 3 bases clipped from V and 10 bases from J, the junction kept 6 bases outside the gene matches.